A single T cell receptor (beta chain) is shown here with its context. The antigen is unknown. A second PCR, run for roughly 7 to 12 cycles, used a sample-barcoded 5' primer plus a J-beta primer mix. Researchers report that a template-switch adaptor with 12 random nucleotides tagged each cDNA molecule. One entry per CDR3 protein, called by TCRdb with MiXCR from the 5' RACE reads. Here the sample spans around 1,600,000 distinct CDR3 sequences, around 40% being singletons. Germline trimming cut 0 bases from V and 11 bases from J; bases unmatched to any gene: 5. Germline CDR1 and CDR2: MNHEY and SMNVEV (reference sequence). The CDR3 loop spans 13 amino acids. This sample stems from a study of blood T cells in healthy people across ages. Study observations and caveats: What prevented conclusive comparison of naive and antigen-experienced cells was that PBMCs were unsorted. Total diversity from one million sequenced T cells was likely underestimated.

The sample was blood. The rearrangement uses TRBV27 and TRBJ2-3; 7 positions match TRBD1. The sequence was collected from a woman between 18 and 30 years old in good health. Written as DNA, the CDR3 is TGTGCCAGCAGTTTATCGACAGGGTGGGGGCAGTATTTT. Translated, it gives CASSLSTGWGQYF.